The 9 T cell receptor beta chains below come from one sample, sequenced in a study of shared clonotypes between healthy human individuals. This table comes from immunoSEQ multiplex PCR, and its TCRdb copy is limited to in-frame clones, with some not included. This sample has 2 million to 2.5 million clones, with 90% to 95% found just once. The sample taken for sequencing was naive CD4+ T cells sorted from blood. The subset denotes: CD45RA+ positively selected. Source of these receptors: a man aged 18 to 30 in good health.

The rearrangement links TRBV2 to TRBJ2-3; D is possibly TRBD1 (6 bases). The CDR3 consists of 13 residues. Trimming shortened V by 7 bases and J by 0 bases, and 8 bases separated the two germline ends. Germline CDR1 is SNHLY and CDR2 is FYNNEI. CDR3 in amino acids: CASTQGSTDTQYF. The CDR3 coding sequence is TGTGCCAGCACCCAGGGGAGCACAGATACGCAGTATTTT.

This chain joins TRBV19 and TRBJ2-7; D possibly uses TRBD1 or TRBD2 (5 bases each). Germline loops: CDR1 LNHDA, CDR2 SQIVND (reference sequence). With 1 base removed from V and 3 bases from J, the gap between germline ends came to 19 bases. CDR3 size: 17 residues. This chain's CDR3 is CASSIAPGPQSNYEQYF. The CDR3 bases are TGTGCCAGTAGTATAGCTCCGGGGCCTCAGTCGAACTACGAGCAGTACTTC.

This sequence joins TRBV11-2 and TRBJ2-7; D possibly corresponds to TRBD2 (5 bases). Germline V gene lookup returns CDR1 SGHAT and CDR2 FQNNGV. The CDR3 extends over 14 amino acids. Between the trimmed V and J ends, which lost 4 bases and 6 bases, there was a span of 16 bases. The CDR3 nucleotides read TGTGCCAGCAGCTCCTGGACTCGTGGAGGCGAGCAGTACTTC. Its translation: CASSSWTRGGEQYF.

The chain joins TRBV7-8 to TRBJ1-5; unclear D gene. Looked up from germline, CDR1 is SGHVS and CDR2 is FQNEAQ. Trimming pared 2 bases from V and 7 bases from J, leaving 9 bases between. The length of the CDR3 is 13 residues. The CDR3 protein is CASSLLPSQPQHF. The CDR3 nucleotides read TGTGCCAGCAGCTTATTGCCGAGCCAGCCCCAGCATTTT.

This clone was observed at least ten times. This sample also contains other DNA sequences that code for the same CDR3. The gene calls are TRBV18 and TRBJ1-1; TRBD1 matches at 10 bases. Per the germline V gene, CDR1 is KGHSH and CDR2 is LQKENI. Unmatched junction bases numbered 4, after V lost 6 bases and J lost 6 bases. The CDR3 loop spans 13 amino acids. This chain's CDR3 is CASSPDRGSEAFF. The CDR3 DNA sequence: TGTGCCAGCTCTCCGGACAGGGGGTCTGAAGCTTTCTTT.

The chain links TRBV5-1 to TRBJ1-1; TRBD1 aligns across 7 bases. The CDR3 length is 15 residues. CDR1 and CDR2 (germline): SGHRS, YFSETQ. The J segment lost 3 bases and the V segment lost 4 bases, leaving 9 bases of the junction unmatched. Here the CDR3 DNA reads TGCGCCAGCAGCCCCAGGGGGGGGTCACACACTGAAGCTTTCTTT. Its translation is CASSPRGGSHTEAFF.

The genes are TRBV6-5 and TRBJ2-7; D unclear. Germline V lookup: CDR1 MNHEY, CDR2 SVGAGI. The V end was cut by 4 bases, the J end by 0 bases, with 13 bases between. The CDR3 contains 15 residues. Here the CDR3 reads CASSSQTLLSYEQYF. CDR3 in DNA: TGTGCCAGCAGTTCTCAGACTCTCCTCTCCTACGAGCAGTACTTC.

The rearrangement uses TRBV28 and TRBJ2-7, with D possibly called TRBD1 or TRBD2 (5 bases each). Germline CDR1 reads MDHEN; CDR2 reads SYDVKM. The CDR3 extends over 12 amino acids. V was clipped by 10 bases and J by 3 bases, with 13 bases between them. The CDR3 coding sequence is TGTGCCACTTCGGGGCGGCACTACGAGCAGTACTTC. It encodes CATSGRHYEQYF.

For this clone: This may stem from a read error, because a much larger clone lies one nucleotide away. Other nucleotide sequences from this sample produce the same CDR3. The chain links TRBV28 to TRBJ2-7, with 8 positions matching TRBD2. The CDR3 length is 13 residues. V shed 4 bases and J 2 bases; nucleotides not matched to a gene: 1. Per germline, CDR1 MDHEN and CDR2 SYDVKM. The CDR3 is CASSSGGPYEQYF. In DNA form, the CDR3 reads TGTGCCAGCAGTTCGGGAGGGCCCTACGAGCAGTACTTC.